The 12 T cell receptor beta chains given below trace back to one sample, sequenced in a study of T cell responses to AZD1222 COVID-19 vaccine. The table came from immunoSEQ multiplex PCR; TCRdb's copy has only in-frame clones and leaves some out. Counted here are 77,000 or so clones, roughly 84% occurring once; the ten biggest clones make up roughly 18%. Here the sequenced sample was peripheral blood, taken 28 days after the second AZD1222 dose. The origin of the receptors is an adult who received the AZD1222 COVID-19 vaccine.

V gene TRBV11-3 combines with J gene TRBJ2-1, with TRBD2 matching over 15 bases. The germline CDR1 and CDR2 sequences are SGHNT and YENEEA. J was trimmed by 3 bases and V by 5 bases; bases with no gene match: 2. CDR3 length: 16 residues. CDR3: CASSPGLAGGYNEQFF. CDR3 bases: TGTGCCAGCAGCCCGGGACTAGCGGGGGGCTACAATGAGCAGTTCTTC.

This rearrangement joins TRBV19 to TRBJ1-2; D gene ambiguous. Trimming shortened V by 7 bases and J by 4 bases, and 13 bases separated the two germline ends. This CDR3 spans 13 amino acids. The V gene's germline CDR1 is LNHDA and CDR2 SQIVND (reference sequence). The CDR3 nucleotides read TGTGCCAGTAAGGCCAGGAAGGGCTATGGCTACACCTTC. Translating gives CASKARKGYGYTF. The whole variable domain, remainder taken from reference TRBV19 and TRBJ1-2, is DGGITQSPKYLFRKEGQNVTLSCEQNLNHDAMYWYRQDPGQGLRLIYYSQIVNDFQKGDIAEGYSVSREKKESFPLTVTSAQKNPTAFYLCASKARKGYGYTFGSGTRLTVV.

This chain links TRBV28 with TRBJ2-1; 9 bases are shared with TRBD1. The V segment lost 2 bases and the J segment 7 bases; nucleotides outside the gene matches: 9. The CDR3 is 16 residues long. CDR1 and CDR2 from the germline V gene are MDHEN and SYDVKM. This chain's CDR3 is CASSLKGQGTSNEQFF. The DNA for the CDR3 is TGTGCCAGCAGTTTAAAAGGACAGGGGACGTCTAATGAGCAGTTCTTC.

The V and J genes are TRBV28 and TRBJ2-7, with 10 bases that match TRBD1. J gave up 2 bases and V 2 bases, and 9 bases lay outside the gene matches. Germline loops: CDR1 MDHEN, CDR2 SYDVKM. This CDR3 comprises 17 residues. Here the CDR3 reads CASSLTTLGQGAYEQYF. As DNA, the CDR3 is TGTGCCAGCAGTTTAACTACCCTAGGACAGGGGGCCTACGAGCAGTACTTC.

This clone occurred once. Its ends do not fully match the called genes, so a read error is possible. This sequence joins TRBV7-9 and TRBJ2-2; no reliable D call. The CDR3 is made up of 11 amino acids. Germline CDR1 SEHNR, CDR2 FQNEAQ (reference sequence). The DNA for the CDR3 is TGTGCCAGCACCTTATCCGGGGAGCTGTTTTTT. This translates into CASTLSGELFF.

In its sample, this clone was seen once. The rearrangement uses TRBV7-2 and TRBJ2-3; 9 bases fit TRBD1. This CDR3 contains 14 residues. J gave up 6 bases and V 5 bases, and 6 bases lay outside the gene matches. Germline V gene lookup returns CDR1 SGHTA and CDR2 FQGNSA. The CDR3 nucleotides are TGTGCCAGCAGCGACCGGACAGGGGCCGATACGCAGTATTTT. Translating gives CASSDRTGADTQYF.

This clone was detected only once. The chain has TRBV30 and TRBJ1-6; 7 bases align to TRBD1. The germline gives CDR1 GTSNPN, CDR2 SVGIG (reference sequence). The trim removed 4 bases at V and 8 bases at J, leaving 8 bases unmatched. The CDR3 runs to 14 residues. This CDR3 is CAWNYRDSHSPLHF. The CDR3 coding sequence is TGTGCCTGGAACTACCGGGACAGTCATTCACCCCTCCACTTT. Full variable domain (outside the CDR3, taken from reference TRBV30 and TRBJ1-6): SQTIHQWPATLVQPVGSPLSLECTVEGTSNPNLYWYRQAAGRGLQLLFYSVGIGQISSEVPQNLSASRPQDRQFILSSKKLLLSDSGFYLCAWNYRDSHSPLHFGNGTRLTVT.

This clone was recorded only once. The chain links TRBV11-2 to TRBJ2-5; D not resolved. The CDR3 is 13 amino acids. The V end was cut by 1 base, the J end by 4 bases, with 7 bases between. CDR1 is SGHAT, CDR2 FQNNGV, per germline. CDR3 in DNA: TGTGCCAGCAGCTTAGGGGTCCCAGAGACCCAGTACTTC. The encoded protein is CASSLGVPETQYF.

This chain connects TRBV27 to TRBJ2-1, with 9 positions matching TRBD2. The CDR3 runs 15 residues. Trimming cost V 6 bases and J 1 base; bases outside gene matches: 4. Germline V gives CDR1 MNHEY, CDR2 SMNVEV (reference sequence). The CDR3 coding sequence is TGTGCCAGCAGCAAGCGGGGGGCATCCTACAATGAGCAGTTCTTC. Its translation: CASSKRGASYNEQFF.

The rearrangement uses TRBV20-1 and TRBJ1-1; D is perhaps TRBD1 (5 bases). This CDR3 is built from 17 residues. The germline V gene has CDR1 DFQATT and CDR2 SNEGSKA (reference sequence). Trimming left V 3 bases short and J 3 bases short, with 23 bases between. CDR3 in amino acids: CSASDSGTRQWDTEAFF. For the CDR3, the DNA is TGCAGTGCTAGTGATTCCGGGACCCGACAATGGGACACTGAAGCTTTCTTT.

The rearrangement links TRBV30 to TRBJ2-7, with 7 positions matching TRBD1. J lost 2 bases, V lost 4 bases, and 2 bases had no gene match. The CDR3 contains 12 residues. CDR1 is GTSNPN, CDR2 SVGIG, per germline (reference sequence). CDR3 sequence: CAWTGGAYEQYF. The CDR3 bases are TGTGCCTGGACAGGGGGAGCCTACGAGCAGTACTTC.

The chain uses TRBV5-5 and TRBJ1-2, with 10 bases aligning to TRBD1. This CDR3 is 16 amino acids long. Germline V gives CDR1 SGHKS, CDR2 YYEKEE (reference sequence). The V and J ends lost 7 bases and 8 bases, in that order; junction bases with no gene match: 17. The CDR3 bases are TGTGCCAGCGACGAACTCCCGGGACAGGGGTTGAACGGCTACACCTTC. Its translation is CASDELPGQGLNGYTF.